This entry describes one TCR beta chain. At one end the junction does not follow the germline gene, possibly because of a read error. The library came from three nested PCR rounds adapted from ARM-PCR protocols. MiXCR was run by TCRdb on the multiplex PCR reads, yielding one entry per CDR3 protein. This sample carries 90,000 to 100,000 distinct CDR3 sequences, less than 85% of them seen once, and the ten largest clones take roughly 33%. The data belong to a study of tumor and adjacent non-tumor tissue in lung cancer. The overall study: The patients, around 10 men and about 5 women, were about 31 to 80 with stage I to III disease.

The template was RNA from unsorted bulk tissue. This non-tumor lung sample came from over 3 cm beyond the tumor edge. The V gene's germline CDR1 is DFQATT and CDR2 SNEGSKA (reference sequence). The CDR3 spans 14 residues. The sequenced sample consisted of distant non-tumor lung tissue. This receptor was obtained from a man aged 55 to 70 with small cell lung cancer. The chain is built from TRBV20-1 and TRBJ1-1; D gene uncertain. The CDR3 sequence is CGARDTVLNTEAFF. CDR3 in DNA: TGCGGTGCTAGAGACACGGTGTTAAACACTGAAGCTTTCTTT.